This T cell receptor (beta chain) was retrieved from a study of blood T cells in healthy people across ages. The study's findings and limits: Estimated diversity across one million T cells was deemed an underestimate.

The CDR3 is 14 residues long. Trimming took 1 base from V and 7 from J, leaving 11 bases between them. The germline V gene has CDR1 LGHNA and CDR2 YSLEER. As regards this clonotype: What it recognizes is unknown.

A second about 7 to 12 cycle PCR used barcoded and J-beta primers. Each cDNA molecule was tagged by a template-switch adaptor with 12 random nucleotides. TCRdb reprocessed the 5' RACE reads with MiXCR, giving one entry per CDR3 protein. Seen here are roughly 500,000 distinct CDR3 sequences, about 25% observed once, and the top ten hold roughly 20%. Specimen: blood. The sequence derives from a woman between 70 and 85 years old in good health. The chain employs TRBV4-3 and TRBJ1-5; D gene ambiguous. The CDR3 spells CASSQGTAAQPQHF. The CDR3 nucleotides are TGCGCCAGCAGCCAAGGGACCGCGGCCCAGCCCCAGCATTTT.